This T cell receptor (beta chain) is from a study of T cells in Graves' hyperthyroidism and ophthalmopathy. Whole-study context: Peripheral blood was acquired at first diagnosis, ahead of any therapy whatsoever. Study-wide results and limits: With a median lead of roughly 6.2 months before onset, the model predicted ophthalmopathy.

What was amplified from RNA transcripts were TCR beta CDR3 regions. TCR CDR3 underwent first-round RT-PCR with the HTBI primer set. From the multiplex PCR reads, TCRdb called clonotypes with MiXCR, one entry per CDR3 protein. Altogether about half a million distinct CDR3 sequences are present, about 20% being singletons, with the ten largest covering approximately 49%. Germline CDR1 SNHLY, CDR2 FYNNEI. This CDR3 has 14 residues. J was trimmed by 6 bases and V by 2 bases; bases with no gene match: 4. Many counts were recorded for this clonotype. The antigen is unknown. The sequence was obtained from a woman in her 70s with Graves' ophthalmopathy. V is TRBV2 and J is TRBJ2-5; 9 bases are shared with TRBD2. The sequenced material came from blood. DNA of the CDR3: TGTGCCAGCAGTGAACTAGCGGGAATTAAGACCCAGTACTTC. It codes for CASSELAGIKTQYF.